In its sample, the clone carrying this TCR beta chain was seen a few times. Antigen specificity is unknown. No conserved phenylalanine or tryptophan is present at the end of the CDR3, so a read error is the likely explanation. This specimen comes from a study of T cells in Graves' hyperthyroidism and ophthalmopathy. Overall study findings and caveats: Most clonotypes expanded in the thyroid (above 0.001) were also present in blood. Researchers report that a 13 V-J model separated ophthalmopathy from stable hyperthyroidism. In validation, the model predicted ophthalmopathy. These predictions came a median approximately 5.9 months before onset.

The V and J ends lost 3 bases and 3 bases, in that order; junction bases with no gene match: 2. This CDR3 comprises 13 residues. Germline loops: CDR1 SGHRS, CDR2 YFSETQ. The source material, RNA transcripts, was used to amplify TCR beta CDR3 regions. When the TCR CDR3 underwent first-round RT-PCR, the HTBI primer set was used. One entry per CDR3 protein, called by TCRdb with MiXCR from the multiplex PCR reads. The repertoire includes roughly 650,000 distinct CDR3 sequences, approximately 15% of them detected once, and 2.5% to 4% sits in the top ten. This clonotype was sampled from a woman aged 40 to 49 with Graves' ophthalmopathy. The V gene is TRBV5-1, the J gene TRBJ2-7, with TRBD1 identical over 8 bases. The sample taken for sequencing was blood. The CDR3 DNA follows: TGCGCCAGCAGCTATGGACAGGGCTACGAGCAGTACCTC. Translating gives CASSYGQGYEQYL.